The 32 T cell receptor beta chains presented below share a single source sample, sequenced in a study of human T cells and chemical hapten exposure (dated by TCRdb to the early 2020s). Sample time point, as interpreted from the label and publication: patch test 2, 6 weeks after DPC sensitization. The treatment or condition label on this specimen signifies: therapeutic diphenylcyclopropenone sensitization with weekly scalp DPC. Total RNA was isolated from unfractionated whole blood collected in Tempus Blood RNA tubes. Library prep was done by RACE. This sample was sequenced with a NextSeq 500. The public reads were reprocessed in TCRdb via fastp at Q25 and MiXCR, keeping in-frame beta chains. Rows are unified per CDR3 protein, each entry keeping the most common DNA and genes. This sample gives tens of thousands of distinct CDR3 sequences in total; roughly 9% of them show up just once. The top ten clones comprise 11% to 15% of the sample.

This material consisted of whole blood, taken in connection with sensitization to the hapten diphenylcyclopropenone (DPC). The receptors shown here come from a woman younger than 45 with alopecia areata. Some clones in this sample may be carry-over from other donors' samples.

J is TRBJ2-5 and V is TRBV20-1; the D call may be TRBD1 or TRBD2 (5 bases each). Germline V lookup: CDR1 DFQATT, CDR2 SNEGSKA (reference sequence). Trimming took 4 bases from V and 5 from J, leaving 23 bases between them. This CDR3 region has 16 residues. CDR3 sequence reads: CSATRDRRTWDETQYF. The CDR3 DNA follows: TGCAGTGCTACTCGTGATCGTAGGACATGGGACGAGACCCAGTACTTC.

In this sample, this clonotype turned up many times. The V and J genes are TRBV28 and TRBJ1-2; no definite D call. The CDR3 spans 14 residues. Germline V gives CDR1 MDHEN, CDR2 SYDVKM. V was clipped by 8 bases and J by 7 bases, with 20 bases between them. In DNA form, the CDR3 reads TGTGCCAGCCTTGGAGGGCCCGGTTGGGGTGGCTACACCTTC. Protein sequence: CASLGGPGWGGYTF.

This clonotype was recorded at least ten times. CDR3 sequence: CASSPRTGASSPLHF. The CDR3, as DNA: TGTGCCAGCAGCCCACGGACAGGGGCGAGTTCACCCCTCCACTTT. The chain is built from TRBV7-2 and TRBJ1-6; 9 bases match TRBD1. Germline V gene sequence: CDR1 SGHTA, CDR2 FQGNSA. The CDR3 spans 15 residues. After removal of 5 bases from V and 9 bases from J, the junction contained 8 bases not matched to a gene.

This clonotype was recorded a few times. The chain combines TRBV9 with TRBJ2-5; the D gene is possibly TRBD2 (5 bases). V was clipped by 2 bases and J by 0 bases, with 14 bases between them. Germline values: CDR1 SGDLS, CDR2 YYNGEE. This CDR3 region has 16 residues. The CDR3 DNA follows: TGTGCCAGCAGCGTTATAGAATCGGGAAACCAAGAGACCCAGTACTTC. Its protein is CASSVIESGNQETQYF.

This clonotype was recorded at least ten times. The chain couples TRBV7-2 to TRBJ2-5; 8 bases fit TRBD2. The CDR3 spans 14 residues. Trimming removed 1 base from V and 4 bases from J; junction bases left unmatched: 2. CDR1 is SGHTA and CDR2 is FQGNSA in the germline V gene. The CDR3 DNA sequence: TGTGCCAGCAGCTTAGTAGCGGGGCCAGAGACCCAGTACTTC. This codes for CASSLVAGPETQYF. Variable domain in full (rest from reference TRBV7-2 and TRBJ2-5): GAGVSQSPSNKVTEKGKDVELRCDPISGHTALYWYRQSLGQGLEFLIYFQGNSAPDKSGLPSDRFSAERTGGSVSTLTIQRTQQEDSAVYLCASSLVAGPETQYFGPGTRLLVL.

The chain combines TRBV20-1 with TRBJ1-4; D is possibly TRBD1 (5 bases). V was clipped by 4 bases and J by 11 bases, with 17 bases between them. This CDR3 is 13 amino acids long. Per the germline V gene, CDR1 is DFQATT and CDR2 is SNEGSKA (reference sequence). This chain's CDR3 is CSATIPAGSKLFF. The CDR3 coding sequence is TGCAGTGCTACCATCCCAGCAGGGTCTAAACTGTTTTTT.

This clonotype appeared a few times. This chain links TRBV18 with TRBJ1-2; TRBD1 agrees at 8 bases. Germline V gene lookup returns CDR1 KGHSH and CDR2 LQKENI. The CDR3 is made up of 15 amino acids. Trimming took 5 bases from V and 0 from J; bases not matched to a gene: 5. The CDR3: CASSSRTGTNYGYTF. CDR3 nucleotides: TGTGCCAGCTCATCTCGGACAGGGACTAACTATGGCTACACCTTC.

The chain carries TRBV29-1 and TRBJ2-3; 9 nucleotides agree with TRBD1. Germline CDR1 is SQVTM and CDR2 is ANQGSEA. The trim removed 1 base at V and 0 bases at J, leaving 8 bases unmatched. CDR3 length equals 17 residues. CDR3: CSVEVQGQGGSTDTQYF. The CDR3 coding sequence is TGCAGCGTTGAAGTCCAGGGACAGGGAGGGAGCACAGATACGCAGTATTTT.

The CDR3 sequence is CASSQEAGPDTQYF. The CDR3 DNA is TGTGCCAGCAGCCAAGAAGCGGGGCCAGATACGCAGTATTTT. This chain links TRBV4-2 with TRBJ2-3, with 7 bases that match TRBD2. This CDR3 is 14 amino acids long. Germline lookup yields CDR1 LGHNA and CDR2 YNFKEQ. J was trimmed by 4 bases and V by 0 bases; bases with no gene match: 1.

This clonotype has at least ten counts. The CDR3, as DNA: TGTGCCAGCAGCGGTGGACAGCTAAGACCATACGAGCAGTACTTC. Protein sequence: CASSGGQLRPYEQYF. V and J are TRBV6-2 or TRBV6-3 and TRBJ2-7, with D tentatively TRBD1 (6 bases). The CDR3 consists of 15 residues. The germline V and J ends were trimmed by 6 bases and 4 bases, with 19 bases remaining between them. Germline CDR1 and CDR2: MNHEY and SVGEGT.

This clonotype was observed a handful of times. The rearrangement uses TRBV7-3 and TRBJ1-6; D ambiguous. Trimming shortened V by 5 bases and J by 0 bases, and 14 bases separated the two germline ends. The CDR3 totals 17 residues. Germline V gene sequence: CDR1 SGHTA, CDR2 FQGTGA. In nucleotides, the CDR3 is TGTGCCAGCAGCCCCCCCCCGGACCGCTCCTATAATTCACCCCTCCACTTT. This translates into CASSPPPDRSYNSPLHF.

The sample holds many counts of this clonotype. The chain couples TRBV4-2 to TRBJ1-1, with 10 bases aligning to TRBD1. This CDR3 spans 16 amino acids. CDR1 is LGHNA and CDR2 is YNFKEQ in the germline V gene. Germline trimming cut 1 base from V and 1 base from J; bases unmatched to any gene: 3. The CDR3 here is CASSQVGTGENTEAFF. For the CDR3, the DNA is TGTGCCAGCAGCCAAGTTGGGACAGGGGAGAACACTGAAGCTTTCTTT.

This chain links TRBV30 with TRBJ2-7; 8 bases line up with TRBD2. The CDR3 runs 13 residues. With V trimmed by 8 bases and J by 3 bases, 9 bases remained unmatched. CDR1 and CDR2 from the germline V gene are GTSNPN and SVGIG (reference sequence). CDR3 nucleotides: TGTGCCCTTGGAAGGGGACTAGACTACGAGCAGTACTTC. It codes for CALGRGLDYEQYF.

This clonotype has just a few counts. This sequence joins TRBV7-2 and TRBJ2-3; TRBD2 matches at 10 bases. The CDR3 is made up of 17 amino acids. The trim removed 5 bases at V and 3 bases at J, leaving 11 bases unmatched. Germline CDR1 SGHTA, CDR2 FQGNSA. CDR3 sequence (DNA): TGTGCCAGCAGCGCTAGCGGGGGACTAGCGTTGACAGATACGCAGTATTTT. Its protein product is CASSASGGLALTDTQYF.

Regarding this clonotype: Just one base apart from a much larger clone, this may be a read error. The V gene is TRBV2, the J gene TRBJ2-7; D might be TRBD1 (6 bases). Looked up from germline, CDR1 is SNHLY and CDR2 is FYNNEI. The CDR3 consists of 14 residues. CDR3 loop: CTSREGRGRYEQYF. CDR3 sequence (DNA): TGTACCAGCAGGGAAGGCAGGGGCAGGTACGAGCAGTACTTC. The full variable domain, with the rest looked up from reference TRBV2 and TRBJ2-7, is EPEVTQTPSHQVTQMGQEVILRCVPISNHLYFYWYRQILGQKVEFLVSFYNNEISEKSEIFDDQFSVERPDGSNFTLKIRSTKLEDSAMYFCTSREGRGRYEQYFGPGTRLTVT.

This clonotype was detected only a few times. The chain links TRBV7-6 to TRBJ1-6; D is undetermined. The CDR3 loop spans 15 amino acids. The germline V and J ends were trimmed by 2 bases and 7 bases, with 12 bases remaining between them. Germline values: CDR1 SGHVS, CDR2 FNYEAQ. In nucleotides, the CDR3 is TGTGCCAGCAGCTTACAAAACCACCCAAATTCACCCCTCCACTTT. This codes for CASSLQNHPNSPLHF.

This chain links TRBV12-3 or TRBV12-4 with TRBJ2-6; D is uncertain. The CDR3 totals 15 residues. Trimming took off 3 bases at V and 2 bases at J, with 8 bases between the two ends. The CDR3 protein is CASSFRTTGANVLTF. CDR3 in DNA: TGTGCCAGCAGTTTTCGGACGACTGGGGCCAACGTCCTGACTTTC.

This clonotype has more than one count but fewer than ten. J is TRBJ1-1 and V is TRBV12-3 or TRBV12-4, with D unresolved. V lost 4 bases and J lost 3, with 12 bases in between. This CDR3 contains 14 residues. In DNA form, the CDR3 reads TGTGCCAGCAGTTCCCCGGGGTACCACACTGAAGCTTTCTTT. Its protein is CASSSPGYHTEAFF.

This clonotype was found many times. The CDR3 DNA reads as TGTGCCAGCAGCTCTGGGACAGTCCAGTTCTTC. Residues: CASSSGTVQFF. The chain links TRBV28 to TRBJ2-1; 7 bases line up with TRBD1. This CDR3 region has 11 residues. CDR1 MDHEN and CDR2 SYDVKM come from the germline V gene. The junction had 6 bases not matched to a gene; V was cut back by 6 bases and J by 13 bases.

This clonotype was seen a few times. This sequence joins TRBV20-1 and TRBJ2-7, with TRBD1 matching 9 bases. V lost 5 bases and J lost 3; bases outside the gene matches: 14. The CDR3 length is 16 residues. Germline CDR1 DFQATT, CDR2 SNEGSKA (reference sequence). The CDR3 sequence: CSARQAGTGNRYEQYF. Here the CDR3 DNA reads TGCAGTGCTCGGCAAGCCGGGACAGGGAATCGCTACGAGCAGTACTTC.

This clonotype was found many times. This chain uses TRBV7-6 with TRBJ2-7, with 7 nucleotides matching TRBD2. The trim removed 3 bases at V and 2 bases at J, leaving 4 bases unmatched. The CDR3 loop spans 14 amino acids. CDR1 and CDR2 from the germline V gene are SGHVS and FNYEAQ. In DNA form, the CDR3 reads TGTGCCAGCAGCTTCGTACGGGAGGCCTACGAGCAGTACTTC. Translating gives CASSFVREAYEQYF.

This clonotype was picked up a small number of times. CDR3 region: CASNQLGAYEQYF. The CDR3 DNA is TGTGCCAGCAACCAATTGGGGGCCTACGAGCAGTACTTC. The chain carries TRBV6-2 or TRBV6-3 and TRBJ2-7, with D possibly called TRBD1 or TRBD2 (5 bases each). The germline V gene encodes CDR1 MNHEY and CDR2 SVGEGT. CDR3 size: 13 residues. V was clipped by 7 bases and J by 2 bases, with 12 bases between them.

This clonotype was picked up many times. The chain combines TRBV6-6 with TRBJ2-7, with a possible D match to TRBD2 (5 bases). V was clipped by 2 bases and J by 7 bases, with 9 bases between them. Germline V lookup: CDR1 MNHNY, CDR2 SVGAGI (reference sequence). This CDR3 has 12 amino acids. The CDR3 coding sequence is TGTGCCAGCAGTTACCGGGGTTCAGAGCAGTACTTC. Translated, it gives CASSYRGSEQYF.

This clonotype has ten or more counts. Compared with germline, one end of the junction differs, possibly owing to a read error. V and J are TRBV7-7 and TRBJ2-5; D gene unclear. The CDR3 has 12 residues. Germline-derived CDR1 and CDR2 are SSHAT and FNYEAQ (reference sequence). The CDR3 DNA reads as TGTGCTAGCAGCCCGTACCAAGAGACCCAGTACTTC. This encodes CASSPYQETQYF.

In its sample, this clonotype was seen a few times. The gene calls are TRBV7-2 and TRBJ1-3; D unresolved. The CDR3 is made up of 14 amino acids. In germline, CDR1 is SGHTA, CDR2 FQGNSA. V lost 1 base and J 3 bases, leaving 7 bases between the germline ends. The CDR3 DNA reads TGTGCCAGCAGCTTAGTGGTTCTTGGAAACACCATATATTTT. Translation: CASSLVVLGNTIYF.

This clonotype was detected many times. The chain couples TRBV28 to TRBJ2-5, with no clear D. V lost 6 bases and J lost 5, with 10 bases in between. Per the germline V gene, CDR1 is MDHEN and CDR2 is SYDVKM. The CDR3 extends over 12 amino acids. The CDR3 reads CASRAPPETQYF. Written as DNA, the CDR3 is TGTGCCAGCAGGGCCCCGCCGGAGACCCAGTACTTC.

CDR3 sequence reads: CASSFEGYEQFF. In DNA, the CDR3 is TGCGCCAGCAGCTTTGAGGGCTATGAGCAGTTCTTC. The gene calls are TRBV5-1 and TRBJ2-1; tentative D call: TRBD2 (5 bases). With 2 bases removed from V and 8 bases from J, the gap between germline ends came to 8 bases. The CDR3 contains 12 residues. Germline lookup yields CDR1 SGHRS and CDR2 YFSETQ.

The genes are TRBV7-2 and TRBJ2-1, with D maybe TRBD2 (6 bases). Germline V lookup: CDR1 SGHTA, CDR2 FQGNSA. The CDR3 is made up of 15 amino acids. V was shortened by 2 bases and J by 3 bases, with 11 bases between the two germline ends. Written as DNA, the CDR3 is TGTGCCAGCAGCTTAACTAGCCTGAACTACAATGAGCAGTTCTTC. Its protein product is CASSLTSLNYNEQFF.

This clonotype has more than one count but fewer than ten. V is TRBV6-6 and J is TRBJ1-1, with D unresolved. CDR1 and CDR2 (germline): MNHNY, SVGAGI (reference sequence). V was clipped by 4 bases and J by 12 bases, with 18 bases between them. The CDR3 covers 13 residues. CDR3 DNA sequence: TGTGCCAGCAGTTTTACGGCAGGATCCGATCCTTTCTTT. Its translation is CASSFTAGSDPFF.

The chain carries TRBV7-8 and TRBJ2-7; tentative D call: TRBD1 (5 bases). The germline V gene has CDR1 SGHVS and CDR2 FQNEAQ. V was shortened by 5 bases and J by 9 bases, with 14 bases between the two germline ends. The CDR3 loop spans 12 amino acids. The CDR3 DNA is TGTGCCAGCAGCGAAGGGGCTACAAGGCAGTACTTC. Its translation is CASSEGATRQYF.

This clonotype was counted at least ten times. The chain employs TRBV5-1 and TRBJ2-7; 11 bases agree with TRBD2. The CDR3 spans 14 residues. V was pared by 5 bases and J by 3 bases, with 4 bases of the junction left unmatched. The germline gives CDR1 SGHRS, CDR2 YFSETQ. The CDR3 nucleotides read TGCGCCAGCAGTTCCGGGACTAGCGGCTACGAGCAGTACTTC. This codes for CASSSGTSGYEQYF.

This clonotype was seen at least ten times. V usage is TRBV10-3 and J usage is TRBJ2-3; 7 bases align to TRBD1. V was clipped by 4 bases and J by 0 bases; unmatched bases: 16. The germline gives CDR1 ENHRY, CDR2 SYGVKD. The CDR3 sequence is 19 residues long. The CDR3, as DNA: TGTGCCATCAGTGCCTTGGTCCCGGACAGGTTCACTAGCACAGATACGCAGTATTTT. This encodes CAISALVPDRFTSTDTQYF.